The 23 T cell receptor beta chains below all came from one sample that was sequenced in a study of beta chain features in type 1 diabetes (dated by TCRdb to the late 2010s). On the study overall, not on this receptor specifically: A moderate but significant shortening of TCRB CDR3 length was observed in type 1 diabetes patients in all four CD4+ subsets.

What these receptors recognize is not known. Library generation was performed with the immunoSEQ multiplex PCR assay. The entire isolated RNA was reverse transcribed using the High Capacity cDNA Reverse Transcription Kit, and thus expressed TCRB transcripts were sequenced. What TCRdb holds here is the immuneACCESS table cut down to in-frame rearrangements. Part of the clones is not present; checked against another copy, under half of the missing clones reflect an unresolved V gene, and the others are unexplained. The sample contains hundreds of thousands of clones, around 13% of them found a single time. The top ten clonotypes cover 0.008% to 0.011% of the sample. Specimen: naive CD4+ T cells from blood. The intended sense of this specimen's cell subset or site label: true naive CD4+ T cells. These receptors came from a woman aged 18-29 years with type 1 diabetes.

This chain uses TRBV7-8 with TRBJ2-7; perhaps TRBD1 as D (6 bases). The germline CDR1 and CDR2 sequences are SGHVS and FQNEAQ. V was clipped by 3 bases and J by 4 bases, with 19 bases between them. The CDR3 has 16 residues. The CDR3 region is CASSFPQGHQQYEQYF. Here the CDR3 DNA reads TGTGCCAGCAGCTTCCCCCAGGGACATCAACAGTACGAGCAGTACTTC. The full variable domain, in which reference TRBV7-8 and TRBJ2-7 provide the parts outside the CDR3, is GAGVSQSPRYKVAKRGQDVALRCDPISGHVSLFWYQQALGQGPEFLTYFQNEAQLDKSGLPSDRFFAERPEGSVSTLKIQRTQQEDSAVYLCASSFPQGHQQYEQYFGPGTRLTVT.

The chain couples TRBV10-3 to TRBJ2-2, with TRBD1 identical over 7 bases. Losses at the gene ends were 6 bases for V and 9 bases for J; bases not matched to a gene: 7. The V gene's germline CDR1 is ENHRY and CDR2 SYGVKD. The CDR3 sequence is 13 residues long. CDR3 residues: CAISDREVRELFF. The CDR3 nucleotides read TGTGCCATCAGCGACAGGGAAGTCCGGGAGCTGTTTTTT.

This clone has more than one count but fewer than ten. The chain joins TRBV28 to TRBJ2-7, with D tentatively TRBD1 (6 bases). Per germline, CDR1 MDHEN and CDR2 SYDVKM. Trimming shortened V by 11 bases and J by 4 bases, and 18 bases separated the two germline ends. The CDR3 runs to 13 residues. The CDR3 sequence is CAAGAPIPYEQYF. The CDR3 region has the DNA TGTGCCGCAGGGGCCCCAATTCCTTACGAGCAGTACTTC.

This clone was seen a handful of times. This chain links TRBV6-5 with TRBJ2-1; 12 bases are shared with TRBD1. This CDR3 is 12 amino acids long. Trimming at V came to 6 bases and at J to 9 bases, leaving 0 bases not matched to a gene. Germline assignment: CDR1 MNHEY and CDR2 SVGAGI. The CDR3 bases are TGTGCCAGCAGGGGACAGGGGGCTGAGCAGTTCTTC. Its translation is CASRGQGAEQFF.

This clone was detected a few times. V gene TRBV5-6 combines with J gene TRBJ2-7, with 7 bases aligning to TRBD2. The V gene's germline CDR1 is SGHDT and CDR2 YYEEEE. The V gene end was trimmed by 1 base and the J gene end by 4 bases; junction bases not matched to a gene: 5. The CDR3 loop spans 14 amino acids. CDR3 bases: TGTGCCAGCAGCTTGCCGGGGGAGGGGTACGAGCAGTACTTC. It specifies CASSLPGEGYEQYF.

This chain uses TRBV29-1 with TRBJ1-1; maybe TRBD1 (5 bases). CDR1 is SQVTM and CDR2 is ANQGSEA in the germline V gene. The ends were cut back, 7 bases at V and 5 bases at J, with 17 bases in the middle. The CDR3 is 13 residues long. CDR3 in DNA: TGCAGCGCCCTAGGGGAGGGATCAACTGAAGCTTTCTTT. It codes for CSALGEGSTEAFF.

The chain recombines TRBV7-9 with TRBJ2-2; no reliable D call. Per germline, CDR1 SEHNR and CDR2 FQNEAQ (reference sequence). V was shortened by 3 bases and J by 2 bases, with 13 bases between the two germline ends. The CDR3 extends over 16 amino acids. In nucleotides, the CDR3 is TGTGCCAGCAGCTTGAAGACTCCTCGAAACACCGGGGAGCTGTTTTTT. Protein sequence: CASSLKTPRNTGELFF.

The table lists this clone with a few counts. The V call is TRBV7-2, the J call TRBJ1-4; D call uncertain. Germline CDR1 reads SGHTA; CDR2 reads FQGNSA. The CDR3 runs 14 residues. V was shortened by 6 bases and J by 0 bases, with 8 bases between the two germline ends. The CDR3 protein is CASRQQSTNEKLFF. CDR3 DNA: TGTGCCAGCAGGCAACAGTCAACTAATGAAAAACTGTTTTTT.

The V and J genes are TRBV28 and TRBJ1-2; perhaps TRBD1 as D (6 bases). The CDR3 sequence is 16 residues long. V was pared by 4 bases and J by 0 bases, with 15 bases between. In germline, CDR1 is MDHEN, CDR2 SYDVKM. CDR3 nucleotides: TGTGCCAGCAGTTCAGACGGACAGCCGTCTAACTATGGCTACACCTTC. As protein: CASSSDGQPSNYGYTF.

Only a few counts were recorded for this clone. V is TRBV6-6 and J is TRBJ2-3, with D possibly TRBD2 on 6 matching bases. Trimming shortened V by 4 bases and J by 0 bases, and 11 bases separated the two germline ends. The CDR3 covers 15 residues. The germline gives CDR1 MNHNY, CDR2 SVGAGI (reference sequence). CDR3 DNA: TGTGCCAGCAGTTCGCCGGGGACTAGCACAGATACGCAGTATTTT. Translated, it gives CASSSPGTSTDTQYF.

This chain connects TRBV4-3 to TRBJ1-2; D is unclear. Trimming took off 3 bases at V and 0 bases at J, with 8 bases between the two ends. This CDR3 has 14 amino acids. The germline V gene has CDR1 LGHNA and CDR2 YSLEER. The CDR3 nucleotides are TGCGCCAGCAGCCACTCAGAAGCTAACTATGGCTACACCTTC. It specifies CASSHSEANYGYTF.

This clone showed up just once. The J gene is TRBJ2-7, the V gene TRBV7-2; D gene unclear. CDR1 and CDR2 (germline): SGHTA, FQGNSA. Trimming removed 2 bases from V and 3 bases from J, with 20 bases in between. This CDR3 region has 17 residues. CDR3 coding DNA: TGTGCCAGCAGCTTAACGACGGCTGTAGGCGGAAGCTACGAGCAGTACTTC. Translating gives CASSLTTAVGGSYEQYF.

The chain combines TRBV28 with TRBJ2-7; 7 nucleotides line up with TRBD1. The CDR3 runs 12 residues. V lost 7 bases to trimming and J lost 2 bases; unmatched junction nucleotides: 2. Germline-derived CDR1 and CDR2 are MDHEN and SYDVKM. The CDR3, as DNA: TGTGCCAGCATTGGGACAGCCTACGAGCAGTACTTC. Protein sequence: CASIGTAYEQYF.

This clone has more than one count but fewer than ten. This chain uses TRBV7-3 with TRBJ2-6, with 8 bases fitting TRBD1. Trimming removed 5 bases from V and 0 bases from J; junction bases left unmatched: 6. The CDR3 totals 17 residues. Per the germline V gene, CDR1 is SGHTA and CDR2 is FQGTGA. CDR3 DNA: TGTGCCAGCAGCGAACAGGGGGAGGTCTCTGGGGCCAACGTCCTGACTTTC. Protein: CASSEQGEVSGANVLTF.

DNA of the CDR3: TGCAGCGTTGGGGGCCATAACAATCAGCCCCAGCATTTT. Residues: CSVGGHNNQPQHF. This sequence joins TRBV29-1 and TRBJ1-5; perhaps TRBD1 as D (5 bases). CDR1 and CDR2 (germline): SQVTM, ANQGSEA. V lost 4 bases, J lost 3 bases, and 10 bases lay in between. The length of the CDR3 is 13 residues.

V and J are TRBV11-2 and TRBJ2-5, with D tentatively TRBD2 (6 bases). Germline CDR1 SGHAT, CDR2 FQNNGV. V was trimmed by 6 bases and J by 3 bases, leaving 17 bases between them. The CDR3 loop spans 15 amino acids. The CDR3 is CASSWMGGREETQYF. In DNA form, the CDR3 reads TGTGCCAGCAGTTGGATGGGAGGTCGGGAAGAGACCCAGTACTTC.

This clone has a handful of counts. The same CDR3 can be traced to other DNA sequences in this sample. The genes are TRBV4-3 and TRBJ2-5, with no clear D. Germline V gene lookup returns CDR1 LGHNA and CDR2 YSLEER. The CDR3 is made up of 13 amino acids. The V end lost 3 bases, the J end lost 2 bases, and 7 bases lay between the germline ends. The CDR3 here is CASSQALQETQYF. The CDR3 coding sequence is TGCGCCAGCAGCCAGGCCCTGCAAGAGACCCAGTACTTC.

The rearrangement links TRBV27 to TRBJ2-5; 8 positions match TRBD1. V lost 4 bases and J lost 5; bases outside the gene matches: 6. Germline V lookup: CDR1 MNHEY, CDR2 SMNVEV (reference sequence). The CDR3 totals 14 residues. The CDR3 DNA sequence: TGTGCCAGCAGTTCCCCCTACAGGGGGGAGACCCAGTACTTC. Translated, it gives CASSSPYRGETQYF.

In DNA form, the CDR3 reads TGTGCCAGCAGTTACTCGAAGACTGCCGGGGGAGGAAAACTGTTTTTT. Translating it yields CASSYSKTAGGGKLFF. The chain couples TRBV6-5 to TRBJ1-4; D might be TRBD1 (5 bases). The V end lost 0 bases, the J end lost 10 bases, and 18 bases lay between the germline ends. This CDR3 region has 16 residues. CDR1 is MNHEY and CDR2 is SVGAGI in the germline V gene.

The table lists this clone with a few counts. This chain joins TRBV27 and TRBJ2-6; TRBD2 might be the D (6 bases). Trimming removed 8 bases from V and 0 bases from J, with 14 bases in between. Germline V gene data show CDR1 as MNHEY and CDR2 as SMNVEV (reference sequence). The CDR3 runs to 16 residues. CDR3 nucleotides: TGTGCCAGCCGGAGGGGAGGAGGCTCTGGGGCCAACGTCCTGACTTTC. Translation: CASRRGGGSGANVLTF.

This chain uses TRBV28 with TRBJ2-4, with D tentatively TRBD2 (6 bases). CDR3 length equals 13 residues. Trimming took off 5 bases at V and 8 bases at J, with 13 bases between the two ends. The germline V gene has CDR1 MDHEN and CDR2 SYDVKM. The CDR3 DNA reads TGTGCCAGCAGTCGGATGGGGACTCACATTCAGTACTTC. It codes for CASSRMGTHIQYF. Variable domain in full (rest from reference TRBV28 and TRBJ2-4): DVKVTQSSRYLVKRTGEKVFLECVQDMDHENMFWYRQDPGLGLRLIYFSYDVKMKEKGDIPEGYSVSREKKERFSLILESASTNQTSMYLCASSRMGTHIQYFGAGTRLSVL.

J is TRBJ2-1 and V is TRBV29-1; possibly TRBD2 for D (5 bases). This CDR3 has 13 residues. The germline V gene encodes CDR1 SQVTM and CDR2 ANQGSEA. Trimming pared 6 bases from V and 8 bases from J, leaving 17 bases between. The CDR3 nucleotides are TGCAGCGTGTCCGGGCACCCCGGGGATGAGCAGTTCTTC. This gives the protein CSVSGHPGDEQFF.

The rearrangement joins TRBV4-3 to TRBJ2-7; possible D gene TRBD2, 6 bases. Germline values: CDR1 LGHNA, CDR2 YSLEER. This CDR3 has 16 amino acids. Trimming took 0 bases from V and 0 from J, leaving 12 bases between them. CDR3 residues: CASSQDGGPSSYEQYF. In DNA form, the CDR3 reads TGCGCCAGCAGCCAAGATGGAGGGCCTAGCTCCTACGAGCAGTACTTC.